This paragraph reports one T cell receptor (beta chain). This clonotype was detected a few times. The target of this receptor is not known. The sample holds no much larger clone one base away, and base qualities are not on file. The roughly 39 donors, aged about 6 to 95 years, were systemically healthy Caucasian individuals from Russia. Each donor gave approximately 9.3 milliliters of peripheral blood, collected into EDTA-treated Vacutainer tubes. Ficoll-Paque density-gradient centrifugation was used to isolate PBMCs, with at least 6 million per sample. Total RNA, at least 6 micrograms per sample, was extracted from PBMCs with Trizol reagent. For every donor, an aliquot of PBMCs went through flow cytometry to measure the percentages of naive CD45RAhigh/CD27high T cells. This specimen comes from a study of blood T cells in healthy people across ages (dated by TCRdb to the mid-2010s). At the level of the whole study: In model experiments, roughly one uniquely barcoded TCR beta cDNA molecule per two T cells was captured by template switching. Age-related changes in TCR beta repertoire diversity were measured in the study by deep sequencing normalized with unique cDNA molecular identifiers. Four age groups were formed from the donors: young (average approximately 16 years), middle-aged (around 41), aged (around 62) and long-lived (82). The study analyzed two additional independent replicas of 1 million unique cDNA reads from the same blood draw for two donors, one aged 18 to 30 and one aged 80 or older.

Beyond this particular receptor, the publication reports: As age increased, observed TCR beta diversity per million T cells dropped in a roughly linear way, and a significant reduction was already evident by age around 41. Because the CMV infection status of the donors was unknown, age-related changes in expanded clonotypes may potentially have been confounded. Estimates of total diversity from one million sequenced T cells were regarded as lower bounds and underestimates. Conclusive comparison of naive and antigen-experienced compartments was prevented by the profiling of bulk unsorted PBMCs. Compared with the aged group, the long-lived group had more naive CD4+ T cells, fewer expanded clones and increased TCR diversity, suggesting age selection. A strong correlation was found between observed TCR beta diversity and the percentage of naive T cells measured by flow cytometry.

The CDR3 runs 15 amino acids, cysteine and phenylalanine included. Of the read, only the CDR3 DNA is kept; its 45 bases are in frame from base 1. The V and J ends are trimmed by 0 bases and 4 bases, leaving 11 bases between them. Reading the germline V gene (reference sequence) gives CDR1 SGHKS and CDR2 YYEKEE. Libraries were made using 5' RACE. Sequencing relied on an Illumina HiSeq 2500. A second PCR of about 6 to 12 cycles was run with a J-beta primer mix and a sample-barcoded 5' primer. A unique molecular identifier was introduced onto each TCR beta cDNA molecule by a template-switch 5' adaptor carrying 12 random nucleotides. Each sample yielded at least 2.5 million CDR3-containing paired-end reads. All of the RNA was converted into first-strand cDNA using the Mint cDNA synthesis kit, with a TRBC-specific oligonucleotide serving as the primer. After uracil-DNA glycosylase treatment, a first 18-cycle PCR used universal primers M1SS and BC2_uni_R on all cDNA. The authors' pipeline ran thus. For normalization, 1 million high-quality reads, each with a distinct molecular identifier, were randomly selected from each sample. Reads sharing molecular identifiers were discarded rather than binned into consensus sequences. MiTCR, with a Q25 quality threshold and the strictest error-elimination algorithm, was used for CDR3 identification, clonotype clustering and error correction. Lower-bound total TCR beta diversity was estimated with a nonparametric unseen species model using Euler transformation. Through fastp at Q25 and MiXCR, TCRdb rebuilt clones from the public reads, retaining in-frame beta chains. Each entry is one CDR3 protein sequence, shown with its most common DNA and genes. The V and J calls shown here were made by TCRdb, not taken from the authors' results. The sample yields 750,000 to 950,000 distinct CDR3 sequences; approximately 32% were counted once. Clones ranked in the top ten supply about a tenth of the sample.

The sample was also reused in another study, on T cells of mothers and their children. As that second study puts it: Nine systemically healthy Caucasian individuals served as donors, namely three mothers together with their six children. cDNA synthesis used all of the extracted RNA, with approximately 1.4 ug of RNA in each 15 ul reaction. In the second PCR, the M1S primer added sample barcodes and 2-4 random nucleotides. More than 8 million TCR beta CDR3 reads were obtained from each mother, and roughly 3 million reads were obtained from each child. Thymic selection similarly shapes TCR recombination output in related and unrelated pairs, with minor effect from inherited differences. Normalized repertoire overlap in related mother-child pairs was always slightly higher than in unrelated mother-child pairs, but the difference was never significant. No persistent microchimeric T cell clones were found, with a detection sensitivity of approximately 94 clones per million clonotypes. In the study, deep NGS was used to compare the TCR beta repertoires of mothers and children, and features distinguishing related mother-child pairs from unrelated individuals were sought. Mothers averaged 40 +/- 4 years of age and children averaged roughly 10 +/- 4 years. After adapter ligation with NEBNext reagents, the libraries were sequenced on Illumina HiSeq 2000 with 100+100 nt paired-end reads. To avoid cross-contamination, the mother libraries and the child libraries were prepared a month apart and sequenced in separate runs. Between roughly 500,000 and 2,300,000 distinct TCR beta clonotypes were identified per donor. Naive TCR beta clonotypes were estimated from low-frequency clonotypes matched to each donor's FACS-determined naive share, without sorting.

This TCR derives from a woman aged 40 to 50 in good health. Sequencing was carried out using blood. Recombination connected TRBV5-5 to TRBJ1-5; no D gene is confidently identified. The sequenced DNA: TGTGCCAGCAGCTTGGGTTGGACGGAAAATCAGCCCCAGCATTTT. Its product reads: CASSLGWTENQPQHF.